The TCR beta chain described here comes from a study of cytomegalovirus exposure and HLA in healthy donors. Overall study: From 170 million or so T cells, an earlier analysis saw 120 million or so unique TCR beta sequences. Notes on the study in general: A later examination showed that TCR association rates differed by HLA locus, with DRB1 most and HLA-C fewest. About 87% or about 30% of the time was how often most TCR beta V segments were productive, according to an earlier analysis.

V was pared by 6 bases and J by 4 bases, with 12 bases between. The CDR3 runs 12 residues. Germline V gene sequence: CDR1 SQVTM, CDR2 ANQGSEA. The PCR employed 60 Vbeta primers together with 13 Jbeta primers. Assay used: immunoSEQ multiplex PCR; TCRdb lists only in-frame clones, some missing. Here the sample spans about 140,000 clones, 65% to 85% being singletons. The sample holds one count of this clone. Its antigen is undetermined. What was sequenced was PBMCs. This chain links TRBV29-1 with TRBJ1-2; D is perhaps TRBD1 (6 bases). This receptor was taken from a man between 18 and 29 years old in good health and CMV-seronegative. Here the CDR3 reads CSVGQGIYGYTF. CDR3 DNA: TGCAGCGTCGGCCAGGGGATCTATGGCTACACCTTC.